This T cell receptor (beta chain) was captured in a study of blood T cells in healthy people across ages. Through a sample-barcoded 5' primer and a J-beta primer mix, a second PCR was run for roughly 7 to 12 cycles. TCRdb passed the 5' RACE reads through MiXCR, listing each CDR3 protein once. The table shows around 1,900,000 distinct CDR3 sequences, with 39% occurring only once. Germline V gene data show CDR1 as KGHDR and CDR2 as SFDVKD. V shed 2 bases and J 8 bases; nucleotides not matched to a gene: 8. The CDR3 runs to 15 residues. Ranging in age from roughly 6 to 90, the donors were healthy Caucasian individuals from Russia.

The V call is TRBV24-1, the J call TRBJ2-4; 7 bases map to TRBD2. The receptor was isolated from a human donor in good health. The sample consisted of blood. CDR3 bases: TGTGCCACCAGTGATTCCGGGACTAATAGATACATTCAGTACTTC. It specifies CATSDSGTNRYIQYF.